This TCR beta chain was documented in a study of early T cells in non-severe SARS-CoV-2 infection (dated by TCRdb to about 2021). The study in broad terms: TCR sequencing used bulk RNA from unsorted whole blood, so alpha and beta chains could not be paired. Summary of the overall study and its limitations: VDJdb matching was skewed toward anti-spike CD8 responses and likely underestimated virus-specific expansions, missing private and CD4 specificities.

Set within a cohort of healthcare workers in London, UK, this nested case-control study involved weekly PCR testing of nasopharyngeal swabs along with blood sampling. Healthcare workers were recruited between 23 and 31 March 2020, during the week of the UK lockdown, and were followed weekly for up to about 15 weeks. The CDR3 measures 15 amino acids from cysteine to phenylalanine. Just CDR3 DNA is preserved here, 45 bases in frame from base 1. The germline V gene gives CDR1 as SGHDT and CDR2 as YYEEEE. A distance of 13 bases separates the germline ends of V and J, which lose 4 bases and 0 bases respectively. Receptor amplification or capture employed 5' RACE. These reads were obtained on a NextSeq 500. In the TCR library protocol, unique molecular identifiers were attached to individual cDNA molecules to correct for PCR bias and sequencing error. Sequencing covered both TCR alpha and beta chains, and within each sample the abundances of alpha and beta sequences were tightly co-correlated. Per the authors' processing: Decombinator V4 was used to perform V gene, J gene and CDR3 annotation of TCR sequences. TCRs were defined as expanded if a significant change between any two time points was detected under a Poisson model with p below 0.0001. TCR abundances were normalised to the total number of TCRs sequenced per sample and were expressed as counts per million. TRAV1-2 paired with TRAJ12, TRAJ20 or TRAJ33 defined MAIT TCRs, while TRAV10 paired with TRAJ18 defined iNKT TCRs. VDJdb, accessed 1 November 2021, was searched for CMV, EBV and SARS-CoV-2 annotated TCRs, excluding TCRs annotated for multiple antigens. TCRdb trimmed public reads at Q25 via fastp, called clones via MiXCR and kept in-frame beta chains. Every entry covers one CDR3 protein and lists the most common genes and DNA from its rows. The V and J calls come from TCRdb's annotation, not from the publication. This sample lists roughly 30,000 distinct CDR3 sequences; approximately 5.4% were detected once. The top ten clones comprise 13% of the sample.

The table lists this clonotype with many counts. Its binding antigen is unknown. No per-base quality is available; no much larger clone lies one base away. The sequence was obtained from an adult who was a healthcare worker with PCR-confirmed SARS-CoV-2 infection or an uninfected control (not recorded which). The V and J genes are TRBV5-6 and TRBJ1-1, with no confident D gene call. Sequenced sample: whole blood. CDR3 protein: CASSPIREMNTEAFF. At the DNA level, the sequence is TGTGCCAGCAGCCCCATCAGAGAGATGAACACTGAAGCTTTCTTT.